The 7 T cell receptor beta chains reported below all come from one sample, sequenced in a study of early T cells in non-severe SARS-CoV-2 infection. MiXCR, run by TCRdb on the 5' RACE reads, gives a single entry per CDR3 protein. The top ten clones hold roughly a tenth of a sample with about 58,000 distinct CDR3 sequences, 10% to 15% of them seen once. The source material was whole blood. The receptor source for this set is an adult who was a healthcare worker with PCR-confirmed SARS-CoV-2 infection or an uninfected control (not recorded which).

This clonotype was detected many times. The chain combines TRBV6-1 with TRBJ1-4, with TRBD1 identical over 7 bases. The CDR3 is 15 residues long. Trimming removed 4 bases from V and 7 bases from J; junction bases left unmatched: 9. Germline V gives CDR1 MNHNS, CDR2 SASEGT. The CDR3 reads CASSVLTGLGEKLFF. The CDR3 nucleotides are TGTGCCAGCAGTGTCCTGACAGGGCTCGGTGAAAAACTGTTTTTT.

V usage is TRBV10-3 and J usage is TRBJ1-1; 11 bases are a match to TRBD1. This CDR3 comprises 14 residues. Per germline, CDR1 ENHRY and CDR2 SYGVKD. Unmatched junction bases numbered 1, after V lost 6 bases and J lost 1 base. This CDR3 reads CAIRGTGGNTEAFF. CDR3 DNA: TGTGCCATCAGGGGGACAGGGGGGAACACTGAAGCTTTCTTT.

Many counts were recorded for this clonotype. For the CDR3, the DNA is TGTGCCAGCAGCTTAGTAGCGGGAGTTGAGCAGTACTTC. It translates to CASSLVAGVEQYF. The gene calls are TRBV7-3 and TRBJ2-7, with 9 bases lining up with TRBD2. This CDR3 is 13 amino acids long. V gave up 2 bases and J gave up 7 bases; unmatched junction bases: 3. Germline V gene data show CDR1 as SGHTA and CDR2 as FQGTGA.

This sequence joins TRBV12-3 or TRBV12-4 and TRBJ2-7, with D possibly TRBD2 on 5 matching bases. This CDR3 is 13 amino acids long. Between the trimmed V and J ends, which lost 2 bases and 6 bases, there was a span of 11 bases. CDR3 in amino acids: CASSLIGGGEQYF. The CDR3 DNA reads TGTGCCAGCAGTTTAATAGGTGGAGGCGAGCAGTACTTC.

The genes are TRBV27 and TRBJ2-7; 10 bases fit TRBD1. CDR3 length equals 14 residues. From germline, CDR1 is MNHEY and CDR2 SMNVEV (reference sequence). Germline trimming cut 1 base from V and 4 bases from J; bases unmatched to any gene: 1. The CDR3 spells CASSLLGQGYEQYF. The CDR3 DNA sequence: TGTGCCAGCAGTTTATTGGGACAGGGGTACGAGCAGTACTTC.

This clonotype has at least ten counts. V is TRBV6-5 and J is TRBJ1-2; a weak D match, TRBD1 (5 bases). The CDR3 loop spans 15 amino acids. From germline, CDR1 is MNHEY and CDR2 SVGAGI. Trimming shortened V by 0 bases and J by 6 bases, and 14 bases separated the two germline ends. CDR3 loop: CASSYSSVGGNGYTF. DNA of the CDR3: TGTGCCAGCAGTTACTCATCGGTGGGGGGAAATGGCTACACCTTC.

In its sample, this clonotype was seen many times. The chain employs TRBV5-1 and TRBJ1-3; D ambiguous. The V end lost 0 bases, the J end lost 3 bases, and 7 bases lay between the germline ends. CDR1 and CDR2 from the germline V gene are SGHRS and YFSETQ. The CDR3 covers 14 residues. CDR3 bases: TGCGCCAGCAGCTTGGGCACAGATGGAAACACCATATATTTT. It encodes CASSLGTDGNTIYF.